This T cell receptor (beta chain) was recorded in a study of identical twins. Study observations and caveats: Insertion counts were lower in abundant cord blood beta clonotypes, a trend that memory repertoires did not show.

There were only healthy Caucasians among the donors. In germline, CDR1 is LGHNA, CDR2 YSLEER. V lost 0 bases and J 3 bases, leaving 12 bases between the germline ends. The CDR3 has 16 residues. One entry per CDR3 protein, called by TCRdb with MiXCR from the 5' RACE reads. The data show 420,000 or so distinct CDR3 sequences, less than 20% seen once. This clonotype was observed at least ten times. Antigen specificity is unknown. V gene TRBV4-3 combines with J gene TRBJ2-1; the D call may be TRBD1 or TRBD2 (5 bases each). Sequencing input: naive T cells sorted from blood. This sequence was found in a man aged 50-60 years in good health. The CDR3 sequence is CASSQDPWGNYNEQFF. In nucleotides, the CDR3 is TGCGCCAGCAGCCAAGATCCTTGGGGGAACTACAATGAGCAGTTCTTC.